Below, 11 T cell receptor beta chains from the same sample are listed, as sequenced in a study of response to subunit inactivated influenza vaccine. TCRdb independently ran MiXCR on the RT-PCR reads; one entry per CDR3 protein. The sample includes about 700,000 distinct CDR3 sequences, approximately 14% seen only once; the top ten take under 14%. The material sequenced was PBMCs from blood, taken approximately 12 days after vaccination. Receptors were obtained from a man aged 45 to 65 who received an inactivated influenza vaccine.

The rearrangement uses TRBV27 and TRBJ2-3; 8 positions match TRBD2. Trimming cost V 2 bases and J 1 base; bases outside gene matches: 5. In germline, CDR1 is MNHEY, CDR2 SMNVEV (reference sequence). The CDR3 runs 16 residues. The CDR3 DNA sequence: TGTGCCAGCAGTTTAAGGCGGGGGGCACGCACAGATACGCAGTATTTT. The encoded protein is CASSLRRGARTDTQYF.

The CDR3 sequence is CSARGAGGEKLFF. The CDR3 nucleotides are TGCAGTGCTAGAGGGGCCGGGGGTGAAAAACTGTTTTTT. This chain connects TRBV20-1 to TRBJ1-4, with D possibly matching TRBD1 (5 bases). This CDR3 is 13 amino acids long. V was cut by 1 base and J by 7 bases, with 10 bases left in between. Per the germline V gene, CDR1 is DFQATT and CDR2 is SNEGSKA (reference sequence).

Many counts were recorded for this clonotype. This chain connects TRBV5-1 to TRBJ2-7, with D unclear. The V end lost 5 bases, the J end lost 3 bases, and 18 bases lay between the germline ends. This CDR3 spans 15 amino acids. In germline, CDR1 is SGHRS, CDR2 YFSETQ. The CDR3, as DNA: TGCGCCAGCAGGATCGTAGACGACGCACGCTACGAGCAGTACTTC. Amino acids: CASRIVDDARYEQYF.

This clonotype occurred a few times. V and J are TRBV20-1 and TRBJ2-7, with D possibly TRBD2 on 5 matching bases. From germline, CDR1 is DFQATT and CDR2 SNEGSKA (reference sequence). The CDR3 runs 15 residues. V dropped 8 bases and J dropped 0 bases, with 20 bases sitting between them. CDR3 DNA: TGCAGTCCGACGACTGAAGGGAGAAGCTCCTACGAGCAGTACTTC. Its protein product is CSPTTEGRSSYEQYF.

The genes are TRBV2 and TRBJ1-2; D is unclear. This CDR3 comprises 14 residues. The germline V and J ends were trimmed by 1 base and 4 bases, with 10 bases remaining between them. Germline CDR1 and CDR2: SNHLY and FYNNEI. CDR3 sequence (DNA): TGTGCCAGCAGTGAAGGGCACAGTGGCTATGGCTACACCTTC. It encodes CASSEGHSGYGYTF.

The rearrangement uses TRBV30 and TRBJ1-3; 7 nucleotides line up with TRBD1. The CDR3 totals 17 residues. J lost 1 base, V lost 3 bases, and 12 bases had no gene match. Germline-derived CDR1 and CDR2 are GTSNPN and SVGIG (reference sequence). The DNA of the CDR3 is TGTGCCTGGAGCCGAGGGACAGCAAAAGGTTCTGGAAACACCATATATTTT. Encoded protein: CAWSRGTAKGSGNTIYF.

V usage is TRBV7-9 and J usage is TRBJ1-5; D uncertain. This CDR3 spans 12 amino acids. V was shortened by 2 bases and J by 5 bases, with 4 bases between the two germline ends. CDR1 and CDR2 (germline): SEHNR, FQNEAQ (reference sequence). The CDR3 here is CASSLPHQPQHF. CDR3 nucleotide sequence: TGTGCCAGCAGCTTACCCCATCAGCCCCAGCATTTT.

This clonotype was detected a few times. This chain joins TRBV6-1 and TRBJ2-5; TRBD2 agrees at 13 bases. After removal of 3 bases from V and 1 base from J, the junction contained 11 bases not matched to a gene. CDR3 size: 19 residues. Per germline, CDR1 MNHNS and CDR2 SASEGT. The CDR3 loop is CASSDLSLGLAGVQETQYF. The CDR3 DNA is TGTGCCAGCAGTGATTTAAGTCTTGGACTAGCGGGGGTCCAAGAGACCCAGTACTTC.

This clonotype was counted ten times or more. The chain carries TRBV5-1 and TRBJ2-3, with 9 bases matching TRBD2. CDR1 is SGHRS, CDR2 YFSETQ, per germline. This CDR3 has 16 residues. The ends lost 4 bases at V and 2 bases at J; junction bases unmatched: 8. The CDR3 nucleotides read TGCGCCAGCAGCCCCGAGACTAGCGGATACACAGATACGCAGTATTTT. It encodes CASSPETSGYTDTQYF.

As regards this clonotype: At one boundary the junction diverges from the germline segment, which might be a read error. The rearrangement uses TRBV11-3 and TRBJ2-3, with D perhaps TRBD2 (5 bases). The CDR3 sequence is 13 residues long. The germline gives CDR1 SGHNT, CDR2 YENEEA. The CDR3, as DNA: TGTACCAGCAGCACTTTCGCGGGTGATACGCAGTATTTT. Translated, it gives CTSSTFAGDTQYF.

This clonotype was picked up a small number of times. The rearrangement uses TRBV5-1 and TRBJ2-7, with D perhaps TRBD1 (5 bases). V dropped 0 bases and J dropped 0 bases, with 10 bases sitting between them. Germline CDR1 and CDR2: SGHRS and YFSETQ. The CDR3 contains 15 residues. The DNA of the CDR3 is TGCGCCAGCAGCTTGGAGACAGCCGGCTCCTACGAGCAGTACTTC. It encodes CASSLETAGSYEQYF.